A selection of T cell receptor beta chains follows, all from one sample in a study of cytomegalovirus exposure and HLA in healthy donors. The table came from immunoSEQ multiplex PCR; TCRdb's copy has only in-frame clones and leaves some out. The data hold more than 150,000 clones, with roughly 84% observed a single time. Sequences were obtained from PBMCs. The receptor source for this set is a girl under two years old in good health and CMV-seronegative. Both conserved end residues are part of each CDR3. D genes are given only for firm matches. Clone size is given for some rows only: seen once, a few or many times, or a class if the clone is expanded.

V gene	J gene	clone size	D gene	CDR3 protein	CDR3 DNA
TRBV30	TRBJ2-3	NA	TRBD2	CAWRELAGCTQYF	TGTGCCTGGAGGGAGCTAGCGGGGTGCACGCAGTATTTT
TRBV14	TRBJ2-3	NA	NA	CASSQVKGGDTQYF	TGTGCCAGCAGCCAAGTAAAGGGCGGGGATACGCAGTATTTT
TRBV6-1	TRBJ1-2	NA	NA	CASSVSLPQGSYGYTF	TGTGCCAGCAGTGTATCTCTACCCCAGGGTTCCTATGGCTACACCTTC
TRBV29-1	TRBJ2-1	NA	TRBD2	CSVEGTSGTNEQFF	TGCAGCGTTGAAGGGACTAGCGGGACCAATGAGCAGTTCTTC
TRBV14	TRBJ2-7	NA	NA	CASSQGAYEQYF	TGTGCCAGCAGCCAGGGGGCTTACGAGCAGTACTTC
TRBV7-2	TRBJ2-7	NA	NA	CASSLQPLLAIAHGEQYF	TGTGCCAGCAGCTTGCAACCCCTATTGGCGATTGCCCACGGGGAGCAGTACTTC
TRBV5-8	TRBJ1-1	NA	TRBD1	CASSLSGQKAFF	TGTGCCAGCAGCTTGTCGGGACAGAAAGCTTTCTTT
TRBV11-2	TRBJ2-1	NA	NA	CASLTSYNEQFF	TGTGCCAGCCTTACGAGTTACAATGAGCAGTTCTTC
TRBV7-9	TRBJ2-1	NA	NA	CASSLRAGEQFF	TGTGCCAGCAGCTTGAGGGCTGGCGAGCAGTTCTTC
TRBV6-1	TRBJ1-5	NA	NA	CASNTGYQPQHF	TGTGCCAGCAATACAGGGTATCAGCCCCAGCATTTT
TRBV5-4	TRBJ1-2	NA	NA	CASSPGLENYGYTF	TGTGCCAGCAGCCCCGGACTAGAGAACTATGGCTACACCTTC
TRBV7-9	TRBJ2-1	NA	TRBD2	CASSSYSGGTYNEQFF	TGTGCCAGCAGCTCCTACAGCGGGGGGACTTACAATGAGCAGTTCTTC
TRBV7-9	TRBJ1-2	NA	NA	CASSLAAEDGYTF	TGTGCCAGCAGCTTAGCTGCAGAGGATGGCTACACCTTC
TRBV20-1	TRBJ2-5	NA	NA	CSARLGETQYF	TGCAGTGCTAGACTCGGTGAGACCCAGTACTTC
TRBV4-1	TRBJ2-3	NA	TRBD2	CASSQRLAGGPYSDTQYF	TGCGCCAGCAGCCAGAGACTAGCGGGAGGGCCGTATTCAGATACGCAGTATTTT
TRBV9	TRBJ2-1	NA	NA	CASSVDAGGAGNEQFF	TGTGCCAGCAGCGTAGATGCCGGGGGTGCGGGCAATGAGCAGTTCTTC
TRBV27	TRBJ1-5	once	NA	CASSFLGGRGAQPQHF	TGTGCCAGCAGTTTCCTTGGTGGGAGGGGAGCTCAGCCCCAGCATTTT
TRBV19	TRBJ2-5	NA	NA	CASSGQMKLYQETQYF	TGTGCCAGTAGTGGTCAGATGAAGTTGTACCAAGAGACCCAGTACTTC
TRBV18	TRBJ2-7	few	TRBD1	CASSPPGQYEQYF	TGTGCCAGCTCACCACCGGGACAGTACGAGCAGTACTTC
TRBV6-1	TRBJ1-4	NA	NA	CASSVAGDGEYEKLFF	TGTGCCAGCAGTGTGGCGGGGGACGGGGAATATGAAAAACTGTTTTTT